The 7 T cell receptor beta chains presented below share a single source sample, sequenced in a study of blood T cell repertoires in COVID-19. Sequencing used immunoSEQ multiplex PCR; TCRdb keeps in-frame clones, though not all of them. The sample includes over 110,000 clones, about 91% of them seen just once. The sequencing input was peripheral blood. The receptors originated from a human donor in a cohort sampled during active COVID-19.

The rearrangement uses TRBV23-1 and TRBJ2-3, with D unresolved. Being an ORF, TRBV23-1 has a function that is uncertain. Between the trimmed V and J ends, which lost 0 bases and 0 bases, there was a span of 10 bases. This CDR3 is built from 16 residues. CDR3 bases: TGCGCCAGCAGTCAATCCCTACGTTCTAGCACAGATACGCAGTATTTT. Translation: CASSQSLRSSTDTQYF.

This clone appeared a few times. The chain combines TRBV11-2 with TRBJ2-2; no reliable D call. The CDR3 consists of 16 residues. Per the germline V gene, CDR1 is SGHAT and CDR2 is FQNNGV. With 7 bases removed from V and 5 bases from J, the gap between germline ends came to 20 bases. The CDR3 bases are TGTGCCAGCATGGGTGACCAGGCTTGGCATACCGGGGAGCTGTTTTTT. Its protein product is CASMGDQAWHTGELFF.

The V gene is TRBV7-2, the J gene TRBJ1-5, with D perhaps matching TRBD1 (6 bases). V lost 1 base, J lost 4 bases, and 8 bases lay in between. Per the germline V gene, CDR1 is SGHTA and CDR2 is FQGNSA. This CDR3 region has 14 residues. In nucleotides, the CDR3 is TGTGCCAGCAGCTTAGGGACAGCGAATCAGCCCCAGCATTTT. Protein: CASSLGTANQPQHF.

This clone was counted a few times. The V gene is TRBV11-2, the J gene TRBJ1-2, with 7 bases that match TRBD1. The germline CDR1 and CDR2 sequences are SGHAT and FQNNGV. The CDR3 spans 13 residues. Germline trimming cut 1 base from V and 4 bases from J; bases unmatched to any gene: 0. The CDR3 reads CASSLGDSYGYTF. CDR3 nucleotides: TGTGCCAGCAGCTTAGGGGACAGCTATGGCTACACCTTC.

The rearrangement uses TRBV12-3 or TRBV12-4 and TRBJ1-2; 7 bases are shared with TRBD1. The CDR3 is 12 amino acids. J was trimmed by 8 bases and V by 4 bases; bases with no gene match: 4. CDR3 loop: CASSSNRGGYTF. CDR3 nucleotide sequence: TGTGCCAGCAGTTCTAACAGGGGAGGCTACACCTTC.

This chain connects TRBV5-1 to TRBJ2-7; D is unclear. The CDR3 has 16 residues. The V gene lost 0 bases and the J gene lost 4 bases, with 17 bases spanning the gap. CDR1 is SGHRS and CDR2 is YFSETQ in the germline V gene. Here the CDR3 reads CASSLAEPWPLYEQYF. CDR3 bases: TGCGCCAGCAGCTTGGCGGAGCCCTGGCCCCTATACGAGCAGTACTTC.

The chain joins TRBV19 to TRBJ1-5; the match to TRBD1 covers 9 bases. The germline gives CDR1 LNHDA, CDR2 SQIVND (reference sequence). J was trimmed by 7 bases and V by 1 base; bases with no gene match: 5. The CDR3 has 15 amino acids. The CDR3 protein is CASSIGYRGQQPQHF. In DNA form, the CDR3 reads TGTGCCAGTAGTATAGGGTACAGGGGGCAACAGCCCCAGCATTTT.